This TCR beta chain was observed in a study of regulatory T cells in long-lasting Graves disease. Study conclusions and caveats: Peripheral blood alone, not thyroid tissue, underwent study.

The authors built TCR beta libraries using iRepertoire HTBI primers and Arm-PCR of CDR3 regions. One entry per CDR3 protein results from TCRdb running MiXCR on the multiplex PCR reads. The data contain hundreds of thousands of distinct CDR3 sequences, 16% of them singletons. The sample's time point: newly diagnosed GD, antithyroid drugs for less than 3 months. Preparation of the TCR library used RNA extracted from PBMCs. Germline CDR1 LGHDT, CDR2 YNNKEL (reference sequence). The CDR3 covers 14 residues. A word on this clonotype: Its cognate antigen is unknown.

The sample was also reused in another study, on T cells in Graves' hyperthyroidism and ophthalmopathy. That publication notes: Using the HTBI primer set, a first-round RT-PCR was run on the TCR CDR3. Blood also held most thyroid clonotypes expanded beyond 0.001.

This specimen consisted of peripheral blood mononuclear cells (PBMCs), obtained at new diagnosis, from a patient treated with antithyroid drugs. The sequence derives from a woman aged 30 to 39 with Graves disease. The rearrangement uses TRBV3-1 and TRBJ2-7; perhaps TRBD2 as D (5 bases). The end of the DNA fits TRBJ2-1 better, so the J call may be wrong. This CDR3 is CASSREASQYEQFF. For the CDR3, the DNA is TGTGCCAGCAGCCGAGAGGCTAGCCAATACGAGCAGTTCTTC.